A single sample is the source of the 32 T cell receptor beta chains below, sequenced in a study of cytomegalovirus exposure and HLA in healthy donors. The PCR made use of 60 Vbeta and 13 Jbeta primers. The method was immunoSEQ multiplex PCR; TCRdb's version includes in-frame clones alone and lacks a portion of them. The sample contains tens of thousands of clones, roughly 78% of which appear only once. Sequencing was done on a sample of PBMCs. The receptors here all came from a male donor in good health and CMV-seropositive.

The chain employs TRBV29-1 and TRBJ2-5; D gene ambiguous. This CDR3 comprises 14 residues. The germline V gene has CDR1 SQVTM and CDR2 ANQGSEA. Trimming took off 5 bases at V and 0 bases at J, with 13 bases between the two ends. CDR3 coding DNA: TGCAGCGTTTCAGACTCTTGGTACCAAGAGACCCAGTACTTC. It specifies CSVSDSWYQETQYF.

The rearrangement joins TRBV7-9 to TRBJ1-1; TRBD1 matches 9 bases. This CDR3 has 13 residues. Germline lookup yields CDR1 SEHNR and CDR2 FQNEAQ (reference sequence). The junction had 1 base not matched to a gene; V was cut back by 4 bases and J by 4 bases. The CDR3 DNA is TGTGCCAGCAGCTCGGGACAGGGCACTGAAGCTTTCTTT. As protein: CASSSGQGTEAFF.

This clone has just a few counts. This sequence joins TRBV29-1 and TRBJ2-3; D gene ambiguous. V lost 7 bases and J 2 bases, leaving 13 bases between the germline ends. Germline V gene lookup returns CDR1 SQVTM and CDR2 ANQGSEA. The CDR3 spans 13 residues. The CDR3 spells CSAEHQFTDTQYF. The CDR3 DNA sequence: TGCAGCGCAGAACATCAATTCACAGATACGCAGTATTTT.

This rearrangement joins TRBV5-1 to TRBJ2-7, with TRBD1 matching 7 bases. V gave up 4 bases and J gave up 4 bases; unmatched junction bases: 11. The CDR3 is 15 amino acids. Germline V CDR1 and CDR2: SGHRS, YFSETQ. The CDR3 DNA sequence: TGCGCCAGCAGCCCAGATCTCGGGACAGCTTACGAGCAGTACTTC. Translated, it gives CASSPDLGTAYEQYF.

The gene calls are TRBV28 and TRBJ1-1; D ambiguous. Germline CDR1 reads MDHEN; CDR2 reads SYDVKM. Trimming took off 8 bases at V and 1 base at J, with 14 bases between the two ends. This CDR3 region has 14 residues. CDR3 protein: CASGSGGPNTEAFF. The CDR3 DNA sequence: TGTGCCAGCGGATCCGGAGGACCGAACACTGAAGCTTTCTTT.

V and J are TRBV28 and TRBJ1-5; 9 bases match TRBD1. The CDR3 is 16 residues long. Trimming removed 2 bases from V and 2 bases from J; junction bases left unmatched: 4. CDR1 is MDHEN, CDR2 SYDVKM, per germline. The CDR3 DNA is TGTGCCAGCAGTTTAGGGGACAGGGTGGGCAATCAGCCCCAGCATTTT. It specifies CASSLGDRVGNQPQHF.

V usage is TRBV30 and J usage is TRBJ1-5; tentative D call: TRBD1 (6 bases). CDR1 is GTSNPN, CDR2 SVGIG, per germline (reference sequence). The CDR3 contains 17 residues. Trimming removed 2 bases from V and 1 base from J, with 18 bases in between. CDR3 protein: CAWSLGAGGESNQPQHF. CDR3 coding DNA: TGTGCCTGGAGTTTGGGGGCCGGGGGGGAGAGCAATCAGCCCCAGCATTTT.

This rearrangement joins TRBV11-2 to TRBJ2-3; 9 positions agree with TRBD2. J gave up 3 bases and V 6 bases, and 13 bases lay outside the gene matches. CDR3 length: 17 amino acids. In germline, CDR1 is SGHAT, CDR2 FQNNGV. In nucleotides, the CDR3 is TGTGCCAGCAGTCACCTGGGGGTAGCGGGAGAAACAGATACGCAGTATTTT. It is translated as CASSHLGVAGETDTQYF.

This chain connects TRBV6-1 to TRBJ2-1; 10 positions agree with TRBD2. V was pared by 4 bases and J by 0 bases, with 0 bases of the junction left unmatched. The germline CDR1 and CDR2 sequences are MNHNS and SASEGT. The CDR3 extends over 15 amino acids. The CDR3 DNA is TGTGCCAGCAGTGCTAGCGGGGGCTCCTACAATGAGCAGTTCTTC. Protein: CASSASGGSYNEQFF.

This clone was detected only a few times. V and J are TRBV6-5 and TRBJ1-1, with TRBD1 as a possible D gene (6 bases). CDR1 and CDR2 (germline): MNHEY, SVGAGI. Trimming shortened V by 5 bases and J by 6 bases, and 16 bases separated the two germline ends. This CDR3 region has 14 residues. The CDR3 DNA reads TGTGCCAGCAGTCGCGCCAGGGGCTTATCTGAAGCTTTCTTT. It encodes CASSRARGLSEAFF.

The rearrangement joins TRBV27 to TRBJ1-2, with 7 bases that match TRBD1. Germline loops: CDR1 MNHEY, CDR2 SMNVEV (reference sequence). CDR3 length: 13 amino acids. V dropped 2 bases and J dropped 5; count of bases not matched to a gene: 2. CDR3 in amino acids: CASSLLGQYGYTF. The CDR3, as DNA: TGTGCCAGCAGTTTACTGGGACAGTATGGCTACACCTTC.

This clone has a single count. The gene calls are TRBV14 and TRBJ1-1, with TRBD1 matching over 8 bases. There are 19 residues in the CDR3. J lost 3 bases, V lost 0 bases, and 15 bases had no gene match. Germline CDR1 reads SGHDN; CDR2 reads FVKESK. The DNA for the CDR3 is TGTGCCAGCAGCCAAGAACGCAGGGGGCGCGAGGTTGGAGACACTGAAGCTTTCTTT. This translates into CASSQERRGREVGDTEAFF.

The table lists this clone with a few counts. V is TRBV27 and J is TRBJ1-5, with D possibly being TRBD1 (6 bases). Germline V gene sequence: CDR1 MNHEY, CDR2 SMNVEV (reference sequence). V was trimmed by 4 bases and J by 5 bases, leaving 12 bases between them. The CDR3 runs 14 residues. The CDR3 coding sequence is TGTGCCAGCAGTTCAACAGGGAATCATCAGCCCCAGCATTTT. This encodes CASSSTGNHQPQHF.

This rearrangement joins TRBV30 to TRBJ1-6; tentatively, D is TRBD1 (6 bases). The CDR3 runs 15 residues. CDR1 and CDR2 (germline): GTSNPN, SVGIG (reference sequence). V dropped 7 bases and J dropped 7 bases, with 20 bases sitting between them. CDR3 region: CASQTGRTFNSPLHF. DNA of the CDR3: TGTGCCTCCCAAACAGGGCGAACCTTCAATTCACCCCTCCACTTT. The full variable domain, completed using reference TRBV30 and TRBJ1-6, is SQTIHQWPATLVQPVGSPLSLECTVEGTSNPNLYWYRQAAGRGLQLLFYSVGIGQISSEVPQNLSASRPQDRQFILSSKKLLLSDSGFYLCASQTGRTFNSPLHFGNGTRLTVT.

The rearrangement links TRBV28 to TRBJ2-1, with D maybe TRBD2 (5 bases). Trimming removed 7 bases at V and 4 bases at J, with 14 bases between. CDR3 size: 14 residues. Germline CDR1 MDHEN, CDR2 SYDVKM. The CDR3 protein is CASKVGARYNEQFF. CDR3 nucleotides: TGTGCCAGCAAAGTGGGAGCTAGATACAATGAGCAGTTCTTC.

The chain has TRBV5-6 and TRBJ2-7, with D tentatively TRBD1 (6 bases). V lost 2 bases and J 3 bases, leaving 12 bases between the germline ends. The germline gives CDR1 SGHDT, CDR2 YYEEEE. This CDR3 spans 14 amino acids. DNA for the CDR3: TGTGCCAGCAGCTTAATGGGGGCAAGCTACGAGCAGTACTTC. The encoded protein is CASSLMGASYEQYF.

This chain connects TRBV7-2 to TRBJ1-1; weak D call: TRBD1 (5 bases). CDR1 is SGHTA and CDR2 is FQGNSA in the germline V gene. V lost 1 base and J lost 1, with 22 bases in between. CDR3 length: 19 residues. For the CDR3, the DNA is TGTGCCAGCAGCTTAGAGGCGGGACCCGTCCCCCTGAAGAACACTGAAGCTTTCTTT. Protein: CASSLEAGPVPLKNTEAFF.

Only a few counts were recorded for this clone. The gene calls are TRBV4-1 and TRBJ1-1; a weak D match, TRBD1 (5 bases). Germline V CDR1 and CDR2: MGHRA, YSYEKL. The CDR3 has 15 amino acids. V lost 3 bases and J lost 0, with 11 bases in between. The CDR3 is CASSQLQELNTEAFF. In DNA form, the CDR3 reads TGCGCCAGCAGCCAGCTACAGGAGCTGAACACTGAAGCTTTCTTT.

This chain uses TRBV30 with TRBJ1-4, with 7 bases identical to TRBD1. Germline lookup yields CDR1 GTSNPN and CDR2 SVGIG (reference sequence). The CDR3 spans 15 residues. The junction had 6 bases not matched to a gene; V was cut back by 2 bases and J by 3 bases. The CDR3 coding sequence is TGTGCCTGGAGTCCCCCAGGGGGAGCTAATGAAAAACTGTTTTTT. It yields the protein CAWSPPGGANEKLFF.

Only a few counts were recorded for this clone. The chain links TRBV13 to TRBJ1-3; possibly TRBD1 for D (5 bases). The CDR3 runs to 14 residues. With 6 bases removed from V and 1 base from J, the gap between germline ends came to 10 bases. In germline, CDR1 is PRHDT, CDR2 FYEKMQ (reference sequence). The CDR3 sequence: CASSPRGSGNTIYF. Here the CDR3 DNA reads TGTGCCAGCAGTCCTAGGGGTTCTGGAAACACCATATATTTT. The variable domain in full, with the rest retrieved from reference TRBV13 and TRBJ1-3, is AAGVIQSPRHLIKEKRETATLKCYPIPRHDTVYWYQQGPGQDPQFLISFYEKMQSDKGSIPDRFSAQQFSDYHSELNMSSLELGDSALYFCASSPRGSGNTIYFGEGSWLTVV.

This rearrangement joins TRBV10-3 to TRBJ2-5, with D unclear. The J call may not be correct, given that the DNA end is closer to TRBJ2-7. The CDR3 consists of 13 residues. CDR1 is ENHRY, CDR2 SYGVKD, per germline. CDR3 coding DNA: TGTGCCATCAGTGAGTCGCAGTACTACGAGCAGTACTTC. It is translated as CAISESQYYEQYF.

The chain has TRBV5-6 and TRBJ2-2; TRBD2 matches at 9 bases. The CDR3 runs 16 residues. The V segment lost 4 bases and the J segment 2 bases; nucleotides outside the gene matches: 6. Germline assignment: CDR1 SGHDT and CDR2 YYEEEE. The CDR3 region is CASSPRLAVNTGELFF. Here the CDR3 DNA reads TGTGCCAGCAGCCCTAGACTAGCGGTTAACACCGGGGAGCTGTTTTTT. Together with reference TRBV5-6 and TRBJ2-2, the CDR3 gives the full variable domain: DAGVTQSPTHLIKTRGQQVTLRCSPKSGHDTVSWYQQALGQGPQFIFQYYEEEERQRGNFPDRFSGHQFPNYSSELNVNALLLGDSALYLCASSPRLAVNTGELFFGEGSRLTVL.

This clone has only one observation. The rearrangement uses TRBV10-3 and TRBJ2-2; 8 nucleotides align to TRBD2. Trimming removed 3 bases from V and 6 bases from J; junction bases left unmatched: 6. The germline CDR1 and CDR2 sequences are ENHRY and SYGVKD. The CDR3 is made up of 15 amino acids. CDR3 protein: CAISDGGGMAGELFF. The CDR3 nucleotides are TGTGCCATCAGTGACGGGGGGGGAATGGCCGGGGAGCTGTTTTTT.

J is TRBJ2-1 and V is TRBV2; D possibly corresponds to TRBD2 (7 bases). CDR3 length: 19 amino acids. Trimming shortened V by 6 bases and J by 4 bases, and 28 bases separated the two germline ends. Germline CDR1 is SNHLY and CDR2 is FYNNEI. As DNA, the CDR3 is TGTGCCAGCAGGGGAGGGGGATCTACCCCAGGGGATCAATACAATGAGCAGTTCTTC. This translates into CASRGGGSTPGDQYNEQFF.

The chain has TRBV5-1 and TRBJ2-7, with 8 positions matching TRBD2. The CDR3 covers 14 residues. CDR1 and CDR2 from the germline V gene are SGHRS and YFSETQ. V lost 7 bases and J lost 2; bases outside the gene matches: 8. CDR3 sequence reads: CASRDSGGAYEQYF. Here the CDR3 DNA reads TGCGCCAGCCGAGATTCCGGGGGGGCCTACGAGCAGTACTTC.

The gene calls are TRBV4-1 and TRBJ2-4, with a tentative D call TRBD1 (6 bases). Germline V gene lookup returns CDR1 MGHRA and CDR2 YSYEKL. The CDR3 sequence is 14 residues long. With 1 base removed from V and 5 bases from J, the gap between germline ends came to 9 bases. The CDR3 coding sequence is TGCGCCAGCAGCCAAGTAGGGGGAGAAAACATTCAGTACTTC. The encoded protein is CASSQVGGENIQYF.

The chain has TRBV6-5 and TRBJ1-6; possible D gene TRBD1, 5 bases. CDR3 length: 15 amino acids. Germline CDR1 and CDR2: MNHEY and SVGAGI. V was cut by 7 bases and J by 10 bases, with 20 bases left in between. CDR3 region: CASTRSREGNSPLHF. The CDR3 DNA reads TGTGCCAGCACCCGCTCTCGGGAGGGGAACTCACCCCTCCACTTT.

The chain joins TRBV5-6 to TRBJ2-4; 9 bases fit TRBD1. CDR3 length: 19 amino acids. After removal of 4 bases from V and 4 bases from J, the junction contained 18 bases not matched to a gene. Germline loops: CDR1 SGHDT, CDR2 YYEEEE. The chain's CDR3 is CASSPAAGTGPFMKNIQYF. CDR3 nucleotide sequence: TGTGCCAGCAGCCCAGCTGCAGGGACAGGGCCCTTTATGAAAAACATTCAGTACTTC.

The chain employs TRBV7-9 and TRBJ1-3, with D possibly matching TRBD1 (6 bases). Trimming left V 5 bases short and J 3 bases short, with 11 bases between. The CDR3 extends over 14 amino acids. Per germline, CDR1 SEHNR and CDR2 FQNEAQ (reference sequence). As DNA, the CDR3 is TGTGCCAGCAGCGAACAGGGTTTTGGAAACACCATATATTTT. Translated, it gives CASSEQGFGNTIYF.

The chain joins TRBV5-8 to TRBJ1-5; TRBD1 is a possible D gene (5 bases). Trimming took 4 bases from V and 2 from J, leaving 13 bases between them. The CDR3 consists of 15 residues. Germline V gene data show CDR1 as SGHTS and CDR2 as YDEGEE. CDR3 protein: CASSRGTLGNQPQHF. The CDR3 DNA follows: TGTGCCAGCAGCCGCGGGACGTTGGGCAATCAGCCCCAGCATTTT.

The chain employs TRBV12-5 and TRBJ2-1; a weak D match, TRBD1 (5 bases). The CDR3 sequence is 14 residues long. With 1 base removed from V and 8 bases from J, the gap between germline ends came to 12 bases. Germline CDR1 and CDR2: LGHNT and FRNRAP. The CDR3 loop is CASGLASGSDEQFF. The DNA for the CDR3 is TGTGCTAGTGGTTTGGCCTCAGGGTCAGATGAGCAGTTCTTC.

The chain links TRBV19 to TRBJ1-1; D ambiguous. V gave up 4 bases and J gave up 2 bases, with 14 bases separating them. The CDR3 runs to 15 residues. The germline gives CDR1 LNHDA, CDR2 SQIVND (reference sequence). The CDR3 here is CASSTPFTQNTEAFF. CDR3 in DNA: TGTGCCAGTAGTACCCCATTCACTCAAAACACTGAAGCTTTCTTT.